This TCR beta chain came from a study of cytomegalovirus exposure and HLA in healthy donors. Study in general: Across about 400 genotyped donors, 81% landed in the Caucasian-associated ancestry cluster. Study findings and constraints: Solely CMV serostatus was available to characterize immune exposure. Among TCR beta chains, those listed as cytomegalovirus-associated numbered around 160. Upon later analysis, TCR association rates were observed to vary by HLA locus, being highest for DRB1 and lowest for HLA-C.

Regarding this clone: Antigen specificity is unknown.

The V and J ends lost 2 bases and 7 bases respectively, with 9 bases between them. The CDR3 runs to 14 residues. In germline, CDR1 is MNHNS, CDR2 SASEGT. Primers: 60 Vbeta forward and 13 Jbeta reverse. The protocol was immunoSEQ multiplex PCR, while the TCRdb copy is restricted to in-frame clones and leaves out a portion. The sample includes about 130,000 clones, approximately 80% of them seen just once. The chain is built from TRBV6-1 and TRBJ1-6, with D unclear. This receptor was taken from a girl aged 2-10 years in good health and CMV-seronegative. The sample consisted of PBMCs. The CDR3 sequence is CASSEMGENSPLHF. CDR3 coding DNA: TGTGCCAGCAGTGAAATGGGAGAAAATTCACCCCTCCACTTT.